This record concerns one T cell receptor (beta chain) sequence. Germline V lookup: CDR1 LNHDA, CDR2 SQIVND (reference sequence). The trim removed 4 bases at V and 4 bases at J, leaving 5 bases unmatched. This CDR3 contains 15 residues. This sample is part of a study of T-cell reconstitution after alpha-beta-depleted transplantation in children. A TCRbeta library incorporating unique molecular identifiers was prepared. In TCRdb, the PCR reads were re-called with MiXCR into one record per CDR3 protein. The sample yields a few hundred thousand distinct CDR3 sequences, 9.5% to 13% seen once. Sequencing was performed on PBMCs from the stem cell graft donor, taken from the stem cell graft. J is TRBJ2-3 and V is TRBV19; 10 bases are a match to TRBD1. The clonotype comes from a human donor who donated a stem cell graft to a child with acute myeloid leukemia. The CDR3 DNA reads TGTGCCAGTAGTAGCAGACAGGGGGCTGCAGATACGCAGTATTTT. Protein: CASSSRQGAADTQYF. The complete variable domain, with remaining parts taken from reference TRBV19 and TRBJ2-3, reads DGGITQSPKYLFRKEGQNVTLSCEQNLNHDAMYWYRQDPGQGLRLIYYSQIVNDFQKGDIAEGYSVSREKKESFPLTVTSAQKNPTAFYLCASSSRQGAADTQYFGPGTRLTVL.